This record looks at one T cell receptor (beta chain) sequence and its context. Its target antigen remains unknown. Per-base qualities were not stored, and no clone one base away is much larger. Trimming accounts for 4 bases at V and 5 bases at J, while the number of junction bases matched to no gene is 8. The CDR3, from cysteine to phenylalanine, totals 14 residues. The only DNA kept is the CDR3, 42 bases in frame from the first base. From the germline V gene (reference sequence), CDR1 is SGHNT and CDR2 is YYREEE. The data are from a study of blood T cell repertoires in COVID-19 (TCRdb year 2020). The study in broad terms: Samples from collaborators originated in the United States, Italy and Spain and spanned both the acute and convalescent phases of COVID-19. Samples were obtained from the ongoing ImmuneRACE study (first 160 participants) and from 1,200 or so subjects provided by 6 global collaborators. Nearly every sample came with metadata listing a de-identified subject ID, COVID-19 status, age in years and sex. The material from the prospective study consisted of cDNA or gDNA derived from T cells, B-cell-depleted T cells, or PBMCs. The repertoires were made available in a free public database intended to serve as a resource for research on the immune response to SARS-CoV-2. Subjects who had been exposed to COVID-19, were actively infected with it, or had recovered from it provided the deeply sampled blood TCRbeta repertoires that made up the dataset. HLA class I and class II types, where available, came from metadata supplied by the sample provider rather than from assay-based typing. What the work shows at the level of the full study, not this receptor alone: How much clinical and demographic metadata was included differed by source and by participant, and the metadata was provided uncurated.

Collaborating institutions collected whole blood in K2EDTA tubes following their own protocols. For TCRbeta analysis, collaborator samples were shipped as frozen whole blood, as isolated PBMCs, or as DNA extracted from either sample type. TCRbeta CDR3 regions were amplified from genomic DNA using the immunoSEQ Assay, a bias-controlled multiplex PCR. The study's own analysis went as follows. The number of nucleated cells in each sample was estimated by amplification of reference gene primers within the assay. Sequence reads were collapsed and filtered to measure the absolute abundance of every unique TCRbeta CDR3 rearrangement. For each sample, productive Simpson clonality was calculated as the square root of Simpson's diversity index across productive rearrangements. TCRdb carries this immuneACCESS record with in-frame sequences only. Its versions omit some clonotypes, under half of them owing to an unresolved V gene in the studies checked, with the rest unexplained. The DNA gave D and trimming, while V, J and clone size come from that table. The sample table lists about 220,000 clones, 82% of them with a count of one. The biggest ten clones account for around 4.7% of the sample.

The TCR comes from a woman aged 65 to 85 with acute or convalescent COVID-19. The chain links TRBV5-4 with TRBJ1-2; TRBD1 agrees with 7 junctional bases. Sequences were obtained from peripheral blood. This receptor has the CDR3 CASSTRDSLYGYTF. The DNA sequence is as follows: TGTGCCAGCAGCACCCGGGACAGCCTTTATGGCTACACCTTC.